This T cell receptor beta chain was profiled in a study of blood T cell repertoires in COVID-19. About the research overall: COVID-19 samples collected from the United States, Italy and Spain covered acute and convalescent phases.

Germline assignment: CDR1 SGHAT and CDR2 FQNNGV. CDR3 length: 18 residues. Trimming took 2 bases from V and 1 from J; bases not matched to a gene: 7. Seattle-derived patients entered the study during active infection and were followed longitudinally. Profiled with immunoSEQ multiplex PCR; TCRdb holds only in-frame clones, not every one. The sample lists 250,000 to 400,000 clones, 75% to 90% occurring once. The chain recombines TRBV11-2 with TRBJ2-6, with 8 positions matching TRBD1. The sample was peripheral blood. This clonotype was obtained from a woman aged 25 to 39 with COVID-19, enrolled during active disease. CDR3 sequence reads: CASSLRTGPASGANVLTF. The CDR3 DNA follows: TGTGCCAGCAGCTTAAGGACAGGGCCAGCTTCTGGGGCCAACGTCCTGACTTTC.